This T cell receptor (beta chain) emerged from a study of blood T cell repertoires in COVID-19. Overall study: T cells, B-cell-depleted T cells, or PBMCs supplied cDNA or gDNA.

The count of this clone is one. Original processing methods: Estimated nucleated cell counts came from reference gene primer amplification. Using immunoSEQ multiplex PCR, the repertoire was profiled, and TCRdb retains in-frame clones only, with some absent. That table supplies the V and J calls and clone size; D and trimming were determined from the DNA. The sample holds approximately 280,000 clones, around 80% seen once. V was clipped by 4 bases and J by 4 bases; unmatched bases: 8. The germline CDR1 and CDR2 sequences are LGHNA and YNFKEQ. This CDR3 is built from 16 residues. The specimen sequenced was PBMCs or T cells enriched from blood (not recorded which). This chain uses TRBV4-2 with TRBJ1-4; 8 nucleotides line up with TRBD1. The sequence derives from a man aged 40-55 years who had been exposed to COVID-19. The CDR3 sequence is CASSPQWDRNNEKLFF. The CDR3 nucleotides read TGTGCCAGCAGCCCACAGTGGGACAGGAATAATGAAAAACTGTTTTTT.